This T cell receptor beta chain was documented in a study of T cells in Graves' hyperthyroidism and ophthalmopathy. Points from the study as a whole: Model-based prediction identified ophthalmopathy a median around 6.7 months prior to its onset.

Trimming took 3 bases from V and 9 from J; bases not matched to a gene: 7. Germline V gene sequence: CDR1 SGHNT, CDR2 YENEEA. The CDR3 consists of 15 residues. Amplified regions were TCR beta CDR3 sequences from RNA transcripts. In the first-round RT-PCR of the TCR CDR3, the HTBI primer set was used. Each CDR3 protein is one row after TCRdb ran MiXCR on the multiplex PCR reads. This sample has about 720,000 distinct CDR3 sequences, with about 16% found just once. Clinical symptoms, serum thyroxine, TRAb, thyroid ultrasound and orbital computed tomography informed diagnoses. At least ten counts were recorded for this clonotype. Its matching antigen is unknown.

The chain combines TRBV11-3 with TRBJ2-1, with 11 bases that match TRBD1. Material for sequencing was blood. This TCR was recovered from a man between 18 and 29 years old with Graves' hyperthyroidism. CDR3: CASSFTGTGGSEQFF. CDR3 DNA sequence: TGTGCCAGCAGCTTTACGGGGACAGGGGGGTCTGAGCAGTTCTTC.